This TCR beta chain was obtained from a study of CD4 T cells in relation to SARS-CoV-2 and coronaviruses. Study-level information: TCR beta CDR3s were sequenced after roughly nine-day antigen culture of PBMCs. Controls used an HIV-1 Nef peptide pool or no peptide.

Unexposed donor CD4+ T cells date from about 2010-2019, before the COVID-19 pandemic. Isolation of CD4+ T cells took place after around eleven days in culture. As cell numbers allowed, unexposed-donor CD4+ T cells faced SARS-CoV-2 S/N and four cold-coronavirus spikes. The germline V gene has CDR1 LNHDA and CDR2 SQIVND (reference sequence). The CDR3 consists of 13 residues. Trimming stripped 5 bases from V and 10 bases from J, with 15 bases between. Regarding this clone: Its matching antigen is unknown.

The method was immunoSEQ multiplex PCR; TCRdb's version includes in-frame clones alone and lacks a portion of them. The sample carries about 29,000 clones, 55% to 75% recorded once. Sequenced material: CD4+ T cells from PBMCs, cultured in vitro. The rearrangement joins TRBV19 to TRBJ2-1; maybe TRBD2 (6 bases). The clonotype originates from a human donor in good health. CDR3 region: CASSSRGLIEQFF. CDR3 DNA sequence: TGTGCCAGTAGTTCCCGGGGACTCATCGAGCAGTTCTTC.